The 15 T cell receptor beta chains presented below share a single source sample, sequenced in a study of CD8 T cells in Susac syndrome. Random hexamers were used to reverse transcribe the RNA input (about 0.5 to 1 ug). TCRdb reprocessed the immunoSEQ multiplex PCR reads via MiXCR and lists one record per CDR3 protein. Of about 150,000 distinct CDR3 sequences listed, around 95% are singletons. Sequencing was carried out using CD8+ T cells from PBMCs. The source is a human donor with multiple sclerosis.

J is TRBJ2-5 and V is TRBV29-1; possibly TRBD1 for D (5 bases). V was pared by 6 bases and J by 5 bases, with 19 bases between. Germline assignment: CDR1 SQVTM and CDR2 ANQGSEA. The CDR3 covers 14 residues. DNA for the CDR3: TGCAGCGTCGCCCGGGCAGTAAAGGGGGAGACCCAGTACTTC. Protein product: CSVARAVKGETQYF. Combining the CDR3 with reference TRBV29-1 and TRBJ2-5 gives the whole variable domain SAVISQKPSRDICQRGTSLTIQCQVDSQVTMMFWYRQQPGQSLTLIATANQGSEATYESGFVIDKFPISRPNLTFSTLTVSNMSPEDSSIYLCSVARAVKGETQYFGPGTRLLVL.

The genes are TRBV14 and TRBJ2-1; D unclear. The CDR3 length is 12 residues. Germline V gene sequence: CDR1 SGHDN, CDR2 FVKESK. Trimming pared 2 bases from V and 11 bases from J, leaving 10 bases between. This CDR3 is CASSQSVMKQFF. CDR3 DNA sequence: TGTGCCAGCAGCCAATCGGTAATGAAGCAGTTCTTC.

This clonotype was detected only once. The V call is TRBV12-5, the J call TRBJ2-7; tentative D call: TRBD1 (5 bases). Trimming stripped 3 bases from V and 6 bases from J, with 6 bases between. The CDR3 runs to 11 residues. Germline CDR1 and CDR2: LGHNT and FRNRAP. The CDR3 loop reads CASGLRGEQYF. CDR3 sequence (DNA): TGTGCTAGTGGTTTAAGGGGCGAGCAGTACTTC.

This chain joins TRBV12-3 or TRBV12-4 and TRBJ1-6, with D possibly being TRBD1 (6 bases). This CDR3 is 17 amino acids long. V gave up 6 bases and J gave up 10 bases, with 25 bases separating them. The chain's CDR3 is CASSSGTSLRPESPLHF. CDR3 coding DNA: TGTGCCAGCAGCTCCGGGACAAGTCTTCGGCCCGAATCACCCCTCCACTTT.

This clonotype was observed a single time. In DNA form, the CDR3 reads TGTGCCAGCAGGGTCGACAGGGGGCTGAATTCACCCCTCCACTTT. As protein: CASRVDRGLNSPLHF. The chain joins TRBV7-9 to TRBJ1-6; 10 bases are a match to TRBD1. This CDR3 has 15 amino acids. V lost 6 bases and J lost 7; bases outside the gene matches: 6. Germline CDR1 is SEHNR and CDR2 is FQNEAQ (reference sequence).

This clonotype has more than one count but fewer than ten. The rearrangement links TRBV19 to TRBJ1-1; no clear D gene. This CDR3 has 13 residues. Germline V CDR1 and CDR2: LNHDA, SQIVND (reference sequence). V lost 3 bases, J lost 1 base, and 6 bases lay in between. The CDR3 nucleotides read TGTGCCAGTAGTATTGGCAGGAACACTGAAGCTTTCTTT. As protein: CASSIGRNTEAFF.

The CDR3 reads CASRQDRGRINYGYTF. CDR3 nucleotide sequence: TGTGCCAGCAGACAAGACAGGGGGCGAATCAACTATGGCTACACCTTC. The genes are TRBV5-6 and TRBJ1-2; 10 bases map to TRBD1. V shed 5 bases, J shed 2 bases, and the junction held 9 bases outside the gene matches. Germline values: CDR1 SGHDT, CDR2 YYEEEE. This CDR3 contains 16 residues.

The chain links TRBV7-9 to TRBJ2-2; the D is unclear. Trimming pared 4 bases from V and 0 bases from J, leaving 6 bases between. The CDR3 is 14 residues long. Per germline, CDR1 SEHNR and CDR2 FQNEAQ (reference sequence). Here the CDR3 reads CASSSVPNTGELFF. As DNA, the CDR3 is TGTGCCAGCAGCTCGGTCCCGAACACCGGGGAGCTGTTTTTT.

This chain's CDR3 is CATSSEDPGNQPQHF. DNA for the CDR3: TGTGCCACCAGCAGTGAGGACCCTGGCAATCAGCCCCAGCATTTT. This chain links TRBV15 with TRBJ1-5; D is ambiguous. CDR3 length: 15 amino acids. Trimming took 3 bases from V and 2 from J, leaving 11 bases between them. CDR1 and CDR2 (germline): LNHNV, YYDKDF (reference sequence).

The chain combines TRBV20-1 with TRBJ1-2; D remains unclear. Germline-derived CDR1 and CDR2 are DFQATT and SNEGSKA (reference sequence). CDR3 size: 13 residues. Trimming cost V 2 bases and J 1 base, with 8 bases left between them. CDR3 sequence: CSARREDNYGYTF. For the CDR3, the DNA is TGCAGTGCTAGACGTGAAGATAACTATGGCTACACCTTC.

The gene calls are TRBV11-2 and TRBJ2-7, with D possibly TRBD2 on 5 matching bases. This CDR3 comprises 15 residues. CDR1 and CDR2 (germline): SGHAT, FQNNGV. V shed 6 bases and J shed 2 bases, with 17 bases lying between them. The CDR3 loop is CASRPQRADPYEQYF. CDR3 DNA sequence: TGTGCCAGCAGACCCCAGAGGGCTGACCCCTACGAGCAGTACTTC.

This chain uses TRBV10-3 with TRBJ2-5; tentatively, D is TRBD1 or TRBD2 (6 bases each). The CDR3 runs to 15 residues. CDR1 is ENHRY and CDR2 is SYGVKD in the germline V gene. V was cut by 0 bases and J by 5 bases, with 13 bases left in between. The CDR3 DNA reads TGTGCCATCAGTGAGTCCGGGGGCCAGGGGGAGACCCAGTACTTC. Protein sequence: CAISESGGQGETQYF.

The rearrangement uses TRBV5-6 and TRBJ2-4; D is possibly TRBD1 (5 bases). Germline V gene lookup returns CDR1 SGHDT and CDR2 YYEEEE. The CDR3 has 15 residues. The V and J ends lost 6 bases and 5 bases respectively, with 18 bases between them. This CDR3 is CASTLSSGWENIQYF. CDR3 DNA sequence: TGTGCCAGCACCCTCTCCTCAGGGTGGGAAAACATTCAGTACTTC.

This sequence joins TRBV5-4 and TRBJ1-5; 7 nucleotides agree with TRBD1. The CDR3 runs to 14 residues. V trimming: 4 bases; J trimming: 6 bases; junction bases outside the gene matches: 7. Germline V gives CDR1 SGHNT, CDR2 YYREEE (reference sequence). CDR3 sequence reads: CASSADRAGQPQHF. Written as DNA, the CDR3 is TGTGCCAGCAGCGCCGACAGGGCGGGTCAGCCCCAGCATTTT.

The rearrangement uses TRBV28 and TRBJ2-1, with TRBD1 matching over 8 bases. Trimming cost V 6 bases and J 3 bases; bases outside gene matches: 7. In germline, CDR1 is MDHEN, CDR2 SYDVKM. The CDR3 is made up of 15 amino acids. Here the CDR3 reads CASSAPGGLYNEQFF. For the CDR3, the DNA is TGTGCCAGCAGCGCTCCAGGGGGCCTCTACAATGAGCAGTTCTTC.